One sample yielded the 19 T cell receptor beta chains listed below, sequenced in a study of OX40 agonist ivuxolimab in advanced cancers. Using immunoSEQ multiplex PCR, the repertoire was profiled, and TCRdb retains in-frame clones only, with some absent. The sample yields 35,000 to 40,000 clones, 70% to 85% seen once. The sample was CD4+ or CD8+ T cells sorted from blood, taken in a trial of the OX40 agonist ivuxolimab. The receptors here all came from an adult with an advanced solid tumor such as melanoma, head and neck, liver or kidney cancer.

J is TRBJ1-5 and V is TRBV11-2; 9 bases match TRBD1. Looked up from germline, CDR1 is SGHAT and CDR2 is FQNNGV. CDR3 length equals 15 residues. V dropped 1 base and J dropped 7; count of bases not matched to a gene: 5. CDR3 in DNA: TGTGCCAGCAGCTTAGGAGGACAGGGGAGCCAGCCCCAGCATTTT. Amino acids: CASSLGGQGSQPQHF. Supplemented by reference TRBV11-2 and TRBJ1-5, the full variable domain reads EAGVAQSPRYKIIEKRQSVAFWCNPISGHATLYWYQQILGQGPKLLIQFQNNGVVDDSQLPKDRFSAERLKGVDSTLKIQPAKLEDSAVYLCASSLGGQGSQPQHFGDGTRLSIL.

The gene calls are TRBV7-9 and TRBJ2-1, with D unresolved. This CDR3 is 19 amino acids long. Trimming took 5 bases from V and 0 from J, leaving 23 bases between them. The germline CDR1 and CDR2 sequences are SEHNR and FQNEAQ (reference sequence). CDR3 residues: CASSPPWAASESSYNEQFF. CDR3 sequence (DNA): TGTGCCAGCAGCCCCCCCTGGGCGGCTAGTGAAAGCTCCTACAATGAGCAGTTCTTC. Full variable domain (outside the CDR3, taken from reference TRBV7-9 and TRBJ2-1): DTGVSQNPRHKITKRGQNVTFRCDPISEHNRLYWYRQTLGQGPEFLTYFQNEAQLEKSRLLSDRFSAERPKGSFSTLEIQRTEQGDSAMYLCASSPPWAASESSYNEQFFGPGTRLTVL.

The chain recombines TRBV13 with TRBJ2-1; D uncertain. The germline gives CDR1 PRHDT, CDR2 FYEKMQ (reference sequence). Between the trimmed V and J ends, which lost 5 bases and 7 bases, there was a span of 12 bases. The CDR3 totals 13 residues. CDR3 DNA sequence: TGTGCCAGCAGCCTCGAGCGTGAGAATGAGCAGTTCTTC. Encoded protein: CASSLERENEQFF.

The chain carries TRBV6-4 and TRBJ1-5, with 7 bases aligning to TRBD1. CDR3 length: 20 residues. Germline V gives CDR1 MRHNA, CDR2 SNTAGT. The V segment lost 0 bases and the J segment 0 bases; nucleotides outside the gene matches: 14. The CDR3 reads CASSDSYRDRVLYSNQPQHF. As DNA, the CDR3 is TGTGCCAGCAGTGACTCTTACCGGGACAGAGTACTCTATAGCAATCAGCCCCAGCATTTT.

The gene calls are TRBV9 and TRBJ2-7; D is tentatively TRBD1 or TRBD2 (5 bases each). From germline, CDR1 is SGDLS and CDR2 YYNGEE. The CDR3 spans 14 residues. Trimming stripped 0 bases from V and 5 bases from J, with 12 bases between. CDR3 loop: CASSVVIGDHEQYF. The CDR3 bases are TGTGCCAGCAGCGTAGTTATCGGGGACCACGAGCAGTACTTC.

This clone was found a few times. This sample also contains other DNA sequences that code for the same CDR3. The chain carries TRBV5-4 and TRBJ2-3; possibly TRBD2 for D (6 bases). The germline V and J ends were trimmed by 1 base and 2 bases, with 14 bases remaining between them. The V gene's germline CDR1 is SGHNT and CDR2 YYREEE (reference sequence). This CDR3 has 16 residues. The chain's CDR3 is CASSLWLAGNTDTQYF. The CDR3 nucleotides read TGTGCCAGCAGCTTGTGGCTGGCGGGAAACACAGATACGCAGTATTTT. The variable domain in full, with the rest retrieved from reference TRBV5-4 and TRBJ2-3, is ETGVTQSPTHLIKTRGQQVTLRCSSQSGHNTVSWYQQALGQGPQFIFQYYREEENGRGNFPPRFSGLQFPNYSSELNVNALELDDSALYLCASSLWLAGNTDTQYFGPGTRLTVL.

The chain combines TRBV7-8 with TRBJ2-7, with D perhaps matching TRBD1 (7 bases). The CDR3 spans 16 residues. Trimming pared 0 bases from V and 6 bases from J, leaving 18 bases between. Germline-derived CDR1 and CDR2 are SGHVS and FQNEAQ. CDR3 bases: TGTGCCAGCAGCTTAGCAGGGGGCGGGACCACGGGCGAGCAGTACTTC. Protein: CASSLAGGGTTGEQYF.

The rearrangement joins TRBV21-1 to TRBJ2-1; the table's D call of TRBD2 was not tested on the DNA. TRBV21-1 is labeled a pseudogene. CDR3 length equals 17 residues. This chain's CDR3 is CASSKGLAGNSYNEQFF. The CDR3 DNA reads as TGTGCCAGCAGCAAAGGACTAGCGGGAAACTCCTACAATGAGCAGTTCTTC.

The V and J genes are TRBV7-8 and TRBJ2-1, with TRBD1 identical over 8 bases. The CDR3 has 13 residues. With V trimmed by 5 bases and J by 10 bases, 7 bases remained unmatched. Per germline, CDR1 SGHVS and CDR2 FQNEAQ. The CDR3 nucleotides read TGTGCCAGCAGCCAAAGGGACAGGCGGGAGCAGTTCTTC. It yields the protein CASSQRDRREQFF.

The sample holds a few counts of this clone. The chain has TRBV7-9 and TRBJ2-7; no clear D gene. CDR3 length: 12 residues. CDR1 and CDR2 from the germline V gene are SEHNR and FQNEAQ (reference sequence). Trimming shortened V by 1 base and J by 6 bases, and 7 bases separated the two germline ends. In DNA, the CDR3 is TGTGCCAGCAGCTTAGGTACGGGCGAGCAGTACTTC. Its protein product is CASSLGTGEQYF.

J is TRBJ2-1 and V is TRBV10-3; possibly TRBD2 for D (6 bases). Per the germline V gene, CDR1 is ENHRY and CDR2 is SYGVKD. CDR3 length: 14 residues. Trimming took 0 bases from V and 7 from J, leaving 10 bases between them. This CDR3 is CAISESTSSNEQFF. The CDR3 region has the DNA TGTGCCATCAGTGAGTCAACTAGCAGTAATGAGCAGTTCTTC.

This sequence joins TRBV4-3 and TRBJ1-1; D gene uncertain. Germline lookup yields CDR1 LGHNA and CDR2 YSLEER. Trimming shortened V by 0 bases and J by 2 bases, and 7 bases separated the two germline ends. The CDR3 is 14 amino acids. The chain's CDR3 is CASSQELRNTEAFF. The CDR3 bases are TGCGCCAGCAGCCAAGAACTGCGAAACACTGAAGCTTTCTTT.

J is TRBJ2-4 and V is TRBV5-4; D unresolved. V lost 4 bases and J 0 bases, leaving 17 bases between the germline ends. Per germline, CDR1 SGHNT and CDR2 YYREEE (reference sequence). This CDR3 has 17 residues. CDR3 loop: CASSQVLQASAKNIQYF. As DNA, the CDR3 is TGTGCCAGCAGCCAAGTGCTCCAGGCCTCAGCCAAAAACATTCAGTACTTC.

The J gene is TRBJ2-1, the V gene TRBV2, with D hard to call. The CDR3 sequence is 14 residues long. Germline V gives CDR1 SNHLY, CDR2 FYNNEI. Between the trimmed V and J ends, which lost 5 bases and 0 bases, there was a span of 8 bases. The chain's CDR3 is CASSIDLSYNEQFF. The CDR3 coding sequence is TGTGCCAGCAGTATAGACCTCTCCTACAATGAGCAGTTCTTC.

The table lists this clone with a few counts. This chain's CDR3 is CASTPGQGSSPLHF. The CDR3 coding sequence is TGTGCCAGCACCCCGGGCCAGGGGAGTTCACCCCTCCACTTT. This rearrangement joins TRBV2 to TRBJ1-6; D is possibly TRBD1 (6 bases). Trimming left V 7 bases short and J 9 bases short, with 16 bases between. The germline V gene encodes CDR1 SNHLY and CDR2 FYNNEI. The CDR3 covers 14 residues.

CDR3 amino acids: CASSRQDGQETQYF. For the CDR3, the DNA is TGTGCCAGCAGCCGTCAAGACGGCCAAGAGACCCAGTACTTC. This chain joins TRBV4-2 and TRBJ2-5; no definite D call. V lost 4 bases, J lost 1 base, and 10 bases lay in between. This CDR3 has 14 residues. CDR1 LGHNA and CDR2 YNFKEQ come from the germline V gene.

V and J are TRBV5-1 and TRBJ1-6; D call uncertain. Trimming shortened V by 0 bases and J by 8 bases, and 9 bases separated the two germline ends. This CDR3 contains 14 residues. CDR1 and CDR2 (germline): SGHRS, YFSETQ. The CDR3 sequence: CASSLGRADSPLHF. In nucleotides, the CDR3 is TGCGCCAGCAGCTTGGGCAGAGCCGATTCACCCCTCCACTTT.

V and J are TRBV15 and TRBJ2-4; 10 nucleotides match TRBD2. The J segment lost 8 bases and the V segment lost 3 bases, leaving 7 bases of the junction unmatched. CDR1 is LNHNV and CDR2 is YYDKDF in the germline V gene (reference sequence). The CDR3 sequence is 15 residues long. CDR3 region: CATSREGTSDDIQYF. CDR3 bases: TGTGCCACCAGCAGGGAAGGGACTAGCGATGACATTCAGTACTTC.

V gene TRBV15 combines with J gene TRBJ2-5; D gene uncertain. The CDR3 extends over 13 amino acids. Germline V gene sequence: CDR1 LNHNV, CDR2 YYDKDF (reference sequence). Trimming took 1 base from V and 5 from J, leaving 8 bases between them. In nucleotides, the CDR3 is TGTGCCACCAGCAGAGGGCTCCCCGAGACCCAGTACTTC. Translation gives CATSRGLPETQYF.